This T cell receptor (beta chain) was found in a study of cytomegalovirus exposure and HLA in healthy donors. Study findings and constraints: The study labeled approximately 150 TCR beta chains cytomegalovirus-associated.

CDR1 and CDR2 from the germline V gene are KGHSH and LQKENI. The CDR3 extends over 13 amino acids. Between the trimmed V and J ends, which lost 7 bases and 5 bases, there was a span of 15 bases. PCR was performed using 60 Vbeta and 13 Jbeta primers. This table comes from immunoSEQ multiplex PCR, and its TCRdb copy is limited to in-frame clones, with some not included. This sample has about 160,000 clones; around 88% occur once, and the top ten carry about 2.1%. As to this clone: Its target is not known.

Sequencing was performed on PBMCs. V usage is TRBV18 and J usage is TRBJ2-7; D is possibly TRBD2 (5 bases). This sequence was found in a young woman in good health and CMV-seronegative. The CDR3 sequence: CASCPGLDNEQYF. CDR3 in DNA: TGTGCCAGCTGTCCTGGACTCGACAACGAGCAGTACTTC.